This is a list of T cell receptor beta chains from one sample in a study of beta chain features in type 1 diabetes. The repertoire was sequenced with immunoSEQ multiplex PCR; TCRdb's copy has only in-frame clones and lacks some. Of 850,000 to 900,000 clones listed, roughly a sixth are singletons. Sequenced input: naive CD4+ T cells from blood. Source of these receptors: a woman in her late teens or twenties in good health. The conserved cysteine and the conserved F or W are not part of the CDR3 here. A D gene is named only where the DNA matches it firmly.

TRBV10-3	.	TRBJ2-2	AIQKEAGELF
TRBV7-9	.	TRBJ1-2	ASSKVPPRRTNNNYGYT
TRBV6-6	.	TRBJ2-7	ASSSGYFANSYEQY
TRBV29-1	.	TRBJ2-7	SVENPSSYEQY
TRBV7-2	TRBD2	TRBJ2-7	ASSLVTSGSPLSSYEQY
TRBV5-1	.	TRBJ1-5	ASSLGGHDQPQH
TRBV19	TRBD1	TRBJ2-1	ASSMDRGNNEQF
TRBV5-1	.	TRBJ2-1	ASSLVAGLSYNEQF
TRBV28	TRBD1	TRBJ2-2	ASSLGTGRRLTQAGELF
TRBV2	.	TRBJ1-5	ASRRDNLINQPQH
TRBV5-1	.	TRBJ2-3	ASSLGPGRSTDTQY